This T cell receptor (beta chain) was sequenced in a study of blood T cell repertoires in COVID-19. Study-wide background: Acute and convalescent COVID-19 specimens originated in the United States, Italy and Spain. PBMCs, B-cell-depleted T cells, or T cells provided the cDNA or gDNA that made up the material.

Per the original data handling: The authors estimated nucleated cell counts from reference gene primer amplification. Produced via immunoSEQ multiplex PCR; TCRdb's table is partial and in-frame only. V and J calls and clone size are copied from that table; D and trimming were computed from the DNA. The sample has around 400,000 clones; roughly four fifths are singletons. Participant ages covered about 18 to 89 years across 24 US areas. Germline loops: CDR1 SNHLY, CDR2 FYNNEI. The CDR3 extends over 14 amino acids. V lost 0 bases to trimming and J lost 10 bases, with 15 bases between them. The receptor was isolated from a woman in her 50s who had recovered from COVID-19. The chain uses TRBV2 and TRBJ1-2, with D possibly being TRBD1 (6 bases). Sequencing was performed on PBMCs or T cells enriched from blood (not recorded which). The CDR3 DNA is TGTGCCAGCAGTGAAGCGCTTCGCCAGGGGTACTACACCTTC. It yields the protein CASSEALRQGYYTF.